The clone carrying this T cell receptor beta chain was picked up many times. Orbital computed tomography, thyroid ultrasound, serum thyroxine and TRAb, and clinical symptoms together informed the diagnoses. This entry belongs to a study of T cells in Graves' hyperthyroidism and ophthalmopathy. RNA transcripts provided the source from which TCR beta CDR3 regions were amplified. A first-round RT-PCR of the TCR CDR3 used the HTBI primer set. TCRdb re-called the multiplex PCR reads through MiXCR, storing one row per CDR3 protein. The sample comprises a few hundred thousand distinct CDR3 sequences, roughly 15% of which are singletons, and 10% to 15% rests with the top ten. Germline CDR1 and CDR2: LGHNA and YNFKEQ. The CDR3 has 16 amino acids. Trimming cost V 2 bases and J 4 bases; bases outside gene matches: 7.

Sequencing was performed on blood. The rearrangement joins TRBV4-2 to TRBJ2-3, with 9 bases that match TRBD2. The sequence derives from a middle-aged woman with Graves' hyperthyroidism that later progressed to Graves' ophthalmopathy. Written as DNA, the CDR3 is TGTGCCAGCAGCCAATCCGTTAGCGGGAGTTCAGATACGCAGTATTTT. Translating it yields CASSQSVSGSSDTQYF.